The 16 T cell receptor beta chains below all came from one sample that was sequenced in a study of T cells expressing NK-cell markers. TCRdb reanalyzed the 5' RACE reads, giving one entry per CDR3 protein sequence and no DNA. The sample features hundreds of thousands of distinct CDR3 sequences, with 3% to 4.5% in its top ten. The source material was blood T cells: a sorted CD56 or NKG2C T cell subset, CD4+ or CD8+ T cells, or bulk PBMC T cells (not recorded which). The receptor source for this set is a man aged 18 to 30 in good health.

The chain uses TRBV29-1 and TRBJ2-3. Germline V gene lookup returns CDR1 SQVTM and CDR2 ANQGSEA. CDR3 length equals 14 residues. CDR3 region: CSVRSRTSTDTQYF.

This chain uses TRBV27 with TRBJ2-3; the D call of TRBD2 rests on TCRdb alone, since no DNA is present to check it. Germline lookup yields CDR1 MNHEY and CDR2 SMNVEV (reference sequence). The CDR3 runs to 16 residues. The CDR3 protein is CASRPIPGLLTDTQYF.

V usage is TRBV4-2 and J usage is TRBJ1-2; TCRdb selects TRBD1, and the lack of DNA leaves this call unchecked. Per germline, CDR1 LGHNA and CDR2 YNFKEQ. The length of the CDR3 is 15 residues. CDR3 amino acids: CASSQDPPPNYGYTF.

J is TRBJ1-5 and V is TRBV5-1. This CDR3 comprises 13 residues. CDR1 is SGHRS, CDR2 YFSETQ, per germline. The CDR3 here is CASSHDSNQPQHF.

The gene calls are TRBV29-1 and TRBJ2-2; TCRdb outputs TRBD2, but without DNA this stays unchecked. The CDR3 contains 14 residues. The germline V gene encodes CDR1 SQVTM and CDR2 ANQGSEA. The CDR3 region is CSVSPGPYTGELFF.

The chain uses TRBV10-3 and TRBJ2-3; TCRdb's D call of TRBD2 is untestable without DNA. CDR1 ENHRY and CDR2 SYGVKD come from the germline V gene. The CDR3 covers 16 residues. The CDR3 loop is CAIRRELAERTDTQYF.

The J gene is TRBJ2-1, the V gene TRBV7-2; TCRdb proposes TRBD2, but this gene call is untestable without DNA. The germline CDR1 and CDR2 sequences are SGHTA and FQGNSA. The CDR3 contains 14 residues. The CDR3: CASSTSGVNNEQFF.

The CDR3 protein is CAWSPTPGSYNEQFF. The chain is built from TRBV30 and TRBJ2-1. Germline values: CDR1 GTSNPN, CDR2 SVGIG (reference sequence). This CDR3 spans 15 amino acids.

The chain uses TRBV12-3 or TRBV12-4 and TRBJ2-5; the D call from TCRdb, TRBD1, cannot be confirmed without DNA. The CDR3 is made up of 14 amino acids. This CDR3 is CASSSGREKETQYF.

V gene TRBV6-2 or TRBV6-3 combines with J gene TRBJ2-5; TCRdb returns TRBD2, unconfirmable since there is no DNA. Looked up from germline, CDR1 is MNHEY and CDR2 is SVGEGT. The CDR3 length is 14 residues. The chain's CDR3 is CASSPTGGLKTQYF.

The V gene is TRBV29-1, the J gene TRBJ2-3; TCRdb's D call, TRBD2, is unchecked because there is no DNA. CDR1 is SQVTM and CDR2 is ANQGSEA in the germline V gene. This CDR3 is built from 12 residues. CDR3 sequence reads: CSAHEGRATQYF.

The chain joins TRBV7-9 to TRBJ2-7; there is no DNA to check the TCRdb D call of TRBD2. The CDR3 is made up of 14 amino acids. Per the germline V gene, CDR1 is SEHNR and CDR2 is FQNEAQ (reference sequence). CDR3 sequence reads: CASSRVEGRYEQYF.

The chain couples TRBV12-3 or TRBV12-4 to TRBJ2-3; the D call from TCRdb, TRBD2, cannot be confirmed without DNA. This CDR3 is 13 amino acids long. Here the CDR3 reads CASSPVAPDTQYF.

CDR3 amino acids: CASRVLSTITGTGLYNEQFF. This chain links TRBV28 with TRBJ2-1; absent DNA, TCRdb's TRBD1 call cannot be checked. Germline V gene data show CDR1 as MDHEN and CDR2 as SYDVKM. The CDR3 has 20 residues.

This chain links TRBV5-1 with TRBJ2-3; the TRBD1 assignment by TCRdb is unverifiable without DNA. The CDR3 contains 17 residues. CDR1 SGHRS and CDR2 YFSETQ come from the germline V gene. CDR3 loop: CASSHTRDRFSTDTQYF.

The chain's CDR3 is CASSLGVPGDEQFF. J is TRBJ2-1 and V is TRBV5-1; TCRdb proposes TRBD2, but this gene call is untestable without DNA. Germline CDR1 and CDR2: SGHRS and YFSETQ. This CDR3 comprises 14 residues.